This section outlines one T cell receptor beta chain sequence together with its context. This receptor's antigen is unknown. Base qualities were left out, and no much larger clone turns up one base away. TCR CDR3 regions were amplified from genomic DNA by multiplex PCR using the deep immunoSEQ assay. For each cell subset, the extracted genomic DNA was distributed evenly across all wells of several immunoSEQ 96-well plates, and each plate served as one replicate. For sorted subsets, approximately 210 ng of genomic DNA, equivalent to around 29,000 T cell genomes, went into each replicate PCR. The purified libraries were quantified using a Qubit 3.0 fluorometer, sized with a Bioanalyzer 2100, and then quantified again using the KAPA Library Quantification kit. Every immunoSEQ 96-well plate was sequenced on a dedicated single-read 150-cycle Illumina NextSeq 550 flow cell. Under the source paper's analysis protocol: The immunoSEQ output contained only junctional sequences without quality scores, so filtering could not match that applied to full-length reads. Sequences were annotated with PyIR, a Python wrapper for IgBLAST v1.9, and V/J genes and CDR3 were assigned using IMGT germline references. Reads were filtered out if the reads had weak V/J assignments (E-value above 1e-6), no CDR3, stop codons, out-of-frame junctions, or ambiguous translated residues. V3J clonotypes were defined by identical inferred V gene, J gene, and CDR3 amino acid sequence. Percentage overlap between repertoires was calculated by dividing the number of shared unique clonotypes by the size of the smaller repertoire. Richness of each repertoire was evaluated using RTK rarefaction, the Chao1 estimator, and Recon v2.1 estimates of unobserved clonotypes. Generation probabilities for all TCRbeta clonotypes obtained by the gDNA method from a handful of donors were computed using OLGA. Drawn from immuneACCESS, this table holds only the in-frame rearrangements with V and J called that TCRdb kept. Clones are partly lost; checked studies trace under half to an unresolved V gene and leave the rest unexplained. The DNA gave D and trimming, while V, J and clone size come from that table. This sample is represented by 750,000 to 1,000,000 clones; over 90% of them were singletons. The ten largest account for around 24% of the sample.

This specimen belongs to a study of shared clonotypes between healthy human individuals (TCRdb year 2020). Context from the whole study: Three men and a couple of women, aged 18 to 49 years, made up the cohort. Libraries were prepared and TCR repertoires were sequenced by different laboratories using diverse techniques, in order to increase sequencing depth and limit assay-specific biases. To estimate repertoire size and how much clonotype sharing occurs between individuals, the study deeply sequenced the blood TCR repertoires of several healthy adults. For each donor, three plates each were used for CD4 naive and CD4 memory, two plates were used for CD8 naive, and one plate was used for CD8 memory. Between about 0.8 and 9 billion PBMCs per donor were obtained by leukapheresis.

CD8 naive samples were CD45RO-negative cells positively selected for CCR7, giving a CD45RA+CCR7+ population that excluded TemRA cells. Donors were healthy HIV-negative adults with no recently reported acute infections or vaccinations. Only Caucasian adults living in Nashville, Tennessee, USA were represented among the donors. After blood collection by leukapheresis, PBMCs were isolated using Ficoll-Histopaque density gradient centrifugation and then cryopreserved in the vapor phase of liquid nitrogen. Analytical flow cytometry was used to check the purity and quantity of every magnetically sorted T cell population. Genomic DNA was isolated from each sorted fraction and quantified by UV absorbance on a Nanodrop 2000c. Trimming takes 1 base from V and 5 bases from J, and the germline ends sit 11 bases apart. Counted from cysteine to phenylalanine, this CDR3 has 14 amino acids. The only DNA kept is the CDR3, 42 bases in frame from the first base. As encoded in the germline V gene, CDR1 is SGHVS while CDR2 is FQNEAQ.

Results and caveats for the whole study, not just this receptor: Clonotypes shared by all four sorted-subset donors showed higher generation probabilities than non-shared clonotypes. Pairwise subsampling led to the expectation that sequencing depth would affect the degree of clonotype sharing among donors. Naive subsets generally had larger estimated clonotype richness than memory subsets. Only blood was sampled, and tissue TCR repertoires likely differ from those in blood. Across a handful of donors, around 5% of naive CD4, 3% to 3.5% of naive CD8, under 2.5% of memory CD4, and approximately 0.4% of memory CD8 clonotypes were shared. Incomplete sequencing was indicated by rarefaction of sorted-subset datasets, despite the large sequencing depth. Because the study included only a small number of donors, the genetic and exposure-history diversity represented was limited.

The sequencing sample was made of naive CD8+ T cells sorted from blood. This specimen's cell subset or site label, per the study, means: CD45RA+CCR7+. Recombination linked TRBV7-8 to TRBJ2-5; TRBD2 could be the D gene, as 6 bases match. The receptor was isolated from a man between 25 and 39 years old in good health. The CDR3 region reads CASSLDAGLETQYF. The nucleotides read TGTGCCAGCAGCTTAGATGCGGGATTGGAGACCCAGTACTTC.